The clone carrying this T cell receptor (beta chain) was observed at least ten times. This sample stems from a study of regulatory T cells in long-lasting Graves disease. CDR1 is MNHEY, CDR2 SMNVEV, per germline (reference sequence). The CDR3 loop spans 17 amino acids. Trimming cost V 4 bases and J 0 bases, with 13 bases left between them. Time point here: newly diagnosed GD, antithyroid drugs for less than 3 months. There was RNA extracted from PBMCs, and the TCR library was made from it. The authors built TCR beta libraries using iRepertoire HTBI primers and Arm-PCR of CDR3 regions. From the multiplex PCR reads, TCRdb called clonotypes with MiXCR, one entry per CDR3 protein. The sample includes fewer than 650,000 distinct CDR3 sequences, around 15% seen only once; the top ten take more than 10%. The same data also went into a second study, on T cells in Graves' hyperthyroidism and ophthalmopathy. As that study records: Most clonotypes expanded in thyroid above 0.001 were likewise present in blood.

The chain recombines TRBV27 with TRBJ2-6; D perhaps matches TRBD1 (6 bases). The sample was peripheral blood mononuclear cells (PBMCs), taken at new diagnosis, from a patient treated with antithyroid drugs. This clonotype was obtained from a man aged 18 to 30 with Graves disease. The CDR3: CASSSAGVLSGANVLTF. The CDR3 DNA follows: TGTGCCAGCAGTTCAGCAGGGGTCCTCTCTGGGGCCAACGTCCTGACTTTC.